This T cell receptor (beta chain) emerged from a study of T cells in Graves' hyperthyroidism and ophthalmopathy. This clonotype has a single count. Pregnant or lactating patients were excluded, as were those with uncontrolled infection or other autoimmune disease. Diagnostic decisions used clinical symptoms, serum thyroxine and TRAb, thyroid ultrasound and orbital computed tomography. Trimming took 5 bases from V and 5 from J; bases not matched to a gene: 13. Germline V gene sequence: CDR1 MDHEN, CDR2 SYDVKM. The length of the CDR3 is 16 residues. Regions amplified from RNA transcripts were the TCR beta CDR3 regions. A first-round RT-PCR of the TCR CDR3 used the HTBI primer set. TCRdb analysed the multiplex PCR reads with MiXCR anew, one entry per CDR3 protein. This sample has hundreds of thousands of distinct CDR3 sequences, with 17% found just once.

The sequencing input was blood. This clonotype was obtained from a woman younger than 35 with Graves' ophthalmopathy. The gene calls are TRBV28 and TRBJ2-3; 7 bases match TRBD2. CDR3 bases: TGTGCCAGCAGTCTAGGACGGGAGGAGGTCGGAGATACGCAGTATTTT. Translating it yields CASSLGREEVGDTQYF.